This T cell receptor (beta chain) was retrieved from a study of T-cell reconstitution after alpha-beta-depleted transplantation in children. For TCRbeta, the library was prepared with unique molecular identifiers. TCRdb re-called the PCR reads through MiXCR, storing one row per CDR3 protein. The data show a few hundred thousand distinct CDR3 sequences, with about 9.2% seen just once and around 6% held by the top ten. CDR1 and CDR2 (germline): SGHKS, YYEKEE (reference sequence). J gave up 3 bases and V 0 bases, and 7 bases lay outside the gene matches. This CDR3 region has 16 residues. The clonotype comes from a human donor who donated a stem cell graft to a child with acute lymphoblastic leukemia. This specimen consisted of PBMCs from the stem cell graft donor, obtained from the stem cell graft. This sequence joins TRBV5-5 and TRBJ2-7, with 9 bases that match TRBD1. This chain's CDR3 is CASSLAVGQGIYEQYF. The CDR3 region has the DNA TGTGCCAGCAGCTTGGCGGTAGGACAGGGGATCTACGAGCAGTACTTC.